One and the same sample provided the 21 T cell receptor beta chains below, sequenced in a study of cytomegalovirus exposure and HLA in healthy donors. Amplification used 60 Vbeta primers and 13 Jbeta primers. Profiling relied on immunoSEQ multiplex PCR, and the TCRdb table lists in-frame clones only, not all of them. Among around 140,000 clones, around four fifths were seen once, and the ten largest hold about 1.5%. Sequencing was carried out using PBMCs. Every receptor here comes from a man between 35 and 55 years old in good health and CMV-seronegative.

With regard to this clone: Other DNA sequences within the sample encode an identical CDR3. CDR3 residues: CASSLGQGQETQYF. Written as DNA, the CDR3 is TGCGCCAGCAGCTTGGGACAGGGCCAAGAGACCCAGTACTTC. This chain links TRBV5-1 with TRBJ2-5; TRBD1 matches at 7 bases. The CDR3 has 14 amino acids. Germline-derived CDR1 and CDR2 are SGHRS and YFSETQ. V dropped 0 bases and J dropped 1; count of bases not matched to a gene: 0.

The V and J genes are TRBV29-1 and TRBJ2-6, with D perhaps matching TRBD2 (5 bases). V lost 4 bases and J lost 0, with 13 bases in between. This CDR3 contains 16 residues. Germline CDR1 SQVTM, CDR2 ANQGSEA. The CDR3 region is CSVGEPFSSGANVLTF. DNA of the CDR3: TGCAGCGTTGGGGAGCCTTTTTCCTCTGGGGCCAACGTCCTGACTTTC.

V gene TRBV18 combines with J gene TRBJ1-1; 7 bases fit TRBD1. Germline V gene lookup returns CDR1 KGHSH and CDR2 LQKENI. With V trimmed by 2 bases and J by 0 bases, 3 bases remained unmatched. The CDR3 is 15 amino acids. The CDR3: CASSPSGQMNTEAFF. The DNA for the CDR3 is TGTGCCAGCTCACCATCGGGACAGATGAACACTGAAGCTTTCTTT.

The genes are TRBV19 and TRBJ1-1; D gene uncertain. CDR3 size: 14 residues. The germline CDR1 and CDR2 sequences are LNHDA and SQIVND (reference sequence). V lost 2 bases to trimming and J lost 8 bases, with 15 bases between them. CDR3 sequence (DNA): TGTGCCAGTAGTATACTGTCAAGAGGCGCCGAAGCTTTCTTT. This sequence encodes CASSILSRGAEAFF.

V gene TRBV11-2 combines with J gene TRBJ2-1; TRBD2 aligns across 11 bases. The V segment lost 5 bases and the J segment 3 bases; nucleotides outside the gene matches: 3. The CDR3 runs to 15 residues. Germline V lookup: CDR1 SGHAT, CDR2 FQNNGV. The CDR3 nucleotides are TGTGCCAGCAGCCTCGGGACTAGCGGCTACAATGAGCAGTTCTTC. This sequence encodes CASSLGTSGYNEQFF.

The CDR3 DNA is TGTGCCAGCAGCTACTACAGGGGGGACGAGCAGTACTTC. Translation gives CASSYYRGDEQYF. V is TRBV7-9 and J is TRBJ2-7; 8 nucleotides align to TRBD1. V shed 4 bases, J shed 5 bases, and the junction held 4 bases outside the gene matches. Germline V CDR1 and CDR2: SEHNR, FQNEAQ (reference sequence). The CDR3 is 13 residues long.

The rearrangement uses TRBV2 and TRBJ1-2, with D maybe TRBD1 (5 bases). This CDR3 has 14 residues. Trimming shortened V by 8 bases and J by 1 base, and 14 bases separated the two germline ends. The germline V gene has CDR1 SNHLY and CDR2 FYNNEI. Here the CDR3 DNA reads TGTGCCAGCTTAGTCCCCGACAGTAACTATGGCTACACCTTC. Translated, it gives CASLVPDSNYGYTF. The full variable domain, in which reference TRBV2 and TRBJ1-2 provide the parts outside the CDR3, is EPEVTQTPSHQVTQMGQEVILRCVPISNHLYFYWYRQILGQKVEFLVSFYNNEISEKSEIFDDQFSVERPDGSNFTLKIRSTKLEDSAMYFCASLVPDSNYGYTFGSGTRLTVV.

The chain is built from TRBV5-1 and TRBJ2-1, with 7 bases lining up with TRBD2. The germline V gene encodes CDR1 SGHRS and CDR2 YFSETQ. This CDR3 comprises 16 residues. V dropped 3 bases and J dropped 9; count of bases not matched to a gene: 15. The CDR3 DNA sequence: TGCGCCAGCAGCTGGGGAGGGACCTCGGTATCCGGTGAGCAGTTCTTC. Translated, it gives CASSWGGTSVSGEQFF.

The chain carries TRBV6-5 and TRBJ1-2, with a possible D match to TRBD1 (5 bases). The CDR3 spans 14 residues. The V and J ends lost 6 bases and 7 bases respectively, with 18 bases between them. The germline gives CDR1 MNHEY, CDR2 SVGAGI. Here the CDR3 reads CASSSSGGGGGYTF. The DNA for the CDR3 is TGTGCCAGCAGCTCTTCTGGGGGGGGAGGTGGCTACACCTTC.

The J gene is TRBJ2-1, the V gene TRBV29-1; D not resolved. V shed 4 bases and J shed 9 bases, with 16 bases lying between them. The germline CDR1 and CDR2 sequences are SQVTM and ANQGSEA. This CDR3 has 13 amino acids. The CDR3 here is CSVVSLTGGEQFF. The CDR3 coding sequence is TGCAGCGTTGTCTCCCTAACCGGCGGTGAGCAGTTCTTC.

This clone was counted only a few times. The CDR3 is CASSLWGGETQYF. CDR3 in DNA: TGTGCCAGCAGCTTGTGGGGCGGAGAGACCCAGTACTTC. This sequence joins TRBV11-2 and TRBJ2-5, with D maybe TRBD1 (5 bases). Germline-derived CDR1 and CDR2 are SGHAT and FQNNGV. The CDR3 runs 13 residues. The ends were cut back, 3 bases at V and 4 bases at J, with 9 bases in the middle.

This chain connects TRBV5-1 to TRBJ2-7, with D maybe TRBD1 (5 bases). The ends were cut back, 2 bases at V and 2 bases at J, with 11 bases in the middle. Germline CDR1 reads SGHRS; CDR2 reads YFSETQ. There are 14 residues in the CDR3. For the CDR3, the DNA is TGCGCCAGCAGCTTCGTTGACAGTACCTACGAGCAGTACTTC. Amino acid sequence: CASSFVDSTYEQYF.

This chain uses TRBV5-6 with TRBJ2-7; 9 bases map to TRBD2. V shed 1 base and J 4 bases; nucleotides not matched to a gene: 3. This CDR3 is 14 amino acids long. Germline CDR1 and CDR2: SGHDT and YYEEEE. The CDR3 DNA reads TGTGCCAGCAGCTTGCTAGCGGGGTTATACGAGCAGTACTTC. It is translated as CASSLLAGLYEQYF.

The chain couples TRBV9 to TRBJ1-1; D uncertain. Germline CDR1 SGDLS, CDR2 YYNGEE. Between the trimmed V and J ends, which lost 4 bases and 1 base, there was a span of 14 bases. The CDR3 sequence is 15 residues long. The CDR3 DNA is TGTGCCAGCAGCCCTCGCCTAAATGCGAACACTGAAGCTTTCTTT. Translation gives CASSPRLNANTEAFF.

The V and J genes are TRBV2 and TRBJ2-7, with D unclear. The V end was cut by 2 bases, the J end by 7 bases, with 6 bases between. The V gene's germline CDR1 is SNHLY and CDR2 FYNNEI. The CDR3 loop spans 11 amino acids. The CDR3 sequence: CASSESVEQYF. The CDR3 DNA reads as TGTGCCAGCAGTGAATCCGTTGAGCAGTACTTC. Complete variable domain (other parts from reference TRBV2 and TRBJ2-7): EPEVTQTPSHQVTQMGQEVILRCVPISNHLYFYWYRQILGQKVEFLVSFYNNEISEKSEIFDDQFSVERPDGSNFTLKIRSTKLEDSAMYFCASSESVEQYFGPGTRLTVT.

The chain carries TRBV5-1 and TRBJ2-1; 7 bases are a match to TRBD1. Germline lookup yields CDR1 SGHRS and CDR2 YFSETQ. The CDR3 totals 15 residues. Trimming took 3 bases from V and 3 from J; bases not matched to a gene: 6. The CDR3 loop reads CASSSDGDSYNEQFF. The DNA of the CDR3 is TGCGCCAGCAGCTCGGATGGGGACAGCTACAATGAGCAGTTCTTC.

The J gene is TRBJ2-5, the V gene TRBV27; D perhaps matches TRBD2 (6 bases). CDR1 and CDR2 (germline): MNHEY, SMNVEV (reference sequence). CDR3 length equals 14 residues. Trimming removed 3 bases from V and 2 bases from J, with 10 bases in between. CDR3: CASSFRRGQETQYF. DNA for the CDR3: TGTGCCAGCAGTTTCCGCCGGGGGCAAGAGACCCAGTACTTC.

The chain employs TRBV11-2 and TRBJ1-5, with a tentative D call TRBD1 (5 bases). CDR1 is SGHAT, CDR2 FQNNGV, per germline. The CDR3 covers 16 residues. V lost 1 base and J 2 bases, leaving 12 bases between the germline ends. The CDR3 loop reads CASSLGPGVRNQPQHF. CDR3 coding DNA: TGTGCCAGCAGCTTAGGTCCGGGGGTACGCAATCAGCCCCAGCATTTT.

The chain carries TRBV28 and TRBJ2-1; 7 bases line up with TRBD1. CDR3 length: 11 residues. V dropped 6 bases and J dropped 13; count of bases not matched to a gene: 6. CDR1 is MDHEN and CDR2 is SYDVKM in the germline V gene. CDR3 sequence: CASRSGTVQFF. CDR3 in DNA: TGTGCCAGCAGATCCGGGACAGTTCAGTTCTTC.

The chain couples TRBV4-3 to TRBJ1-6; TRBD1 agrees at 8 bases. With 3 bases clipped from V and 8 bases from J, the junction kept 6 bases outside the gene matches. The CDR3 runs to 15 residues. Germline V gives CDR1 LGHNA, CDR2 YSLEER. The CDR3: CASSQDRATDSPLHF. The CDR3 DNA follows: TGCGCCAGCAGCCAGGACAGGGCTACTGATTCACCCCTCCACTTT.

This clone was seen a single time. The V call is TRBV28, the J call TRBJ2-2; the match to TRBD2 covers 14 bases. V lost 5 bases to trimming and J lost 7 bases; unmatched junction nucleotides: 6. This CDR3 contains 16 residues. Per germline, CDR1 MDHEN and CDR2 SYDVKM. The CDR3, as DNA: TGTGCCAGCAGTAGACTAGCGGGGGGGCCTGACGGGGAGCTGTTTTTT. Protein: CASSRLAGGPDGELFF.